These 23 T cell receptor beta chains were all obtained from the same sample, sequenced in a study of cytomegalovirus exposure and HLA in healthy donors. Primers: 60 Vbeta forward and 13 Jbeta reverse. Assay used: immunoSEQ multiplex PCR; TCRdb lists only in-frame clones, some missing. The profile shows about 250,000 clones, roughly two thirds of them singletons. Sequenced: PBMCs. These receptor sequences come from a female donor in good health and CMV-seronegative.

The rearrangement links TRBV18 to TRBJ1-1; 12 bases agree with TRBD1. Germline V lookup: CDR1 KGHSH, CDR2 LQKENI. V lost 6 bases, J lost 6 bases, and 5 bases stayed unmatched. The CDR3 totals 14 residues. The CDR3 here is CASSSGTGGPEAFF. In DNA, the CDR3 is TGTGCCAGCTCCTCCGGGACAGGGGGCCCTGAAGCTTTCTTT.

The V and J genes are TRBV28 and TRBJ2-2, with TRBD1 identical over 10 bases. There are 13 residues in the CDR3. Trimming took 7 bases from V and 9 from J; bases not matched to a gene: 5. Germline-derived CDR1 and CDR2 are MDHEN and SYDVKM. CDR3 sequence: CASTRTGGRELFF. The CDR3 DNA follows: TGTGCCAGCACCCGGACAGGGGGAAGGGAGCTGTTTTTT.

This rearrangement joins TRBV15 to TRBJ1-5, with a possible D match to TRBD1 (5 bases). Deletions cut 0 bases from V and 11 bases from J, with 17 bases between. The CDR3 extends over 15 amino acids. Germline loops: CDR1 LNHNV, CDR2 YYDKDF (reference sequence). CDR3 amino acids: CATSRDKQGLGAQHF. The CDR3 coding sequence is TGTGCCACCAGCAGAGATAAGCAGGGACTGGGAGCCCAGCATTTT.

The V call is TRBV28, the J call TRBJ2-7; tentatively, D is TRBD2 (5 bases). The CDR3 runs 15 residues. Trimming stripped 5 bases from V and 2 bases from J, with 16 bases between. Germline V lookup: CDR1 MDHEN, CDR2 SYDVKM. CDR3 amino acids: CASSGMREWTYEQYF. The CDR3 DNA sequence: TGTGCCAGCAGTGGGATGAGGGAGTGGACCTACGAGCAGTACTTC.

Written as DNA, the CDR3 is TGTGCCAGCAGCCCCCCAGTTTACGTGCAAGATACGCAGTATTTT. Its translation is CASSPPVYVQDTQYF. The gene calls are TRBV7-8 and TRBJ2-3; D gene unclear. Deletions cut 5 bases from V and 5 bases from J, with 17 bases between. Germline V lookup: CDR1 SGHVS, CDR2 FQNEAQ. This CDR3 contains 15 residues.

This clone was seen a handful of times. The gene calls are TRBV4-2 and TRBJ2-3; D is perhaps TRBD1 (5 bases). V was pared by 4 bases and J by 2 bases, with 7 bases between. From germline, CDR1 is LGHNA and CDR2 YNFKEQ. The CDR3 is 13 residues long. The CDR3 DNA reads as TGTGCCAGCAGCCGACAGTCCACAGATACGCAGTATTTT. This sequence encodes CASSRQSTDTQYF.

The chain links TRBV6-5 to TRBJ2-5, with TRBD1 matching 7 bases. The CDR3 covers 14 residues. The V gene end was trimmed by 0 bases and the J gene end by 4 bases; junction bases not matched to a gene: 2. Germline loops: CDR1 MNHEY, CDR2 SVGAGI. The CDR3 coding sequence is TGTGCCAGCAGTTACTCGAACAGGGGAGAGACCCAGTACTTC. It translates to CASSYSNRGETQYF.

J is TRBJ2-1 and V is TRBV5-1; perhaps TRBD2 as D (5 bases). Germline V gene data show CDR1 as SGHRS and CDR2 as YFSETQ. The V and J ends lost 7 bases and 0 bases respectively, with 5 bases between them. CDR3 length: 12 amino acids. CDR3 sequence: CASRGSYNEQFF. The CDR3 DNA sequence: TGCGCCAGCCGGGGCTCCTACAATGAGCAGTTCTTC.

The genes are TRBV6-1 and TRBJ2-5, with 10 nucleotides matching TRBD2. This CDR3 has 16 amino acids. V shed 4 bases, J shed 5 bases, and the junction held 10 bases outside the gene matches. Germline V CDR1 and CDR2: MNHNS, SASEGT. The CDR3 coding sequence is TGTGCCAGCAGTGTAGGGCTAGCGGGAGTAGTTGAGACCCAGTACTTC. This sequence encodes CASSVGLAGVVETQYF.

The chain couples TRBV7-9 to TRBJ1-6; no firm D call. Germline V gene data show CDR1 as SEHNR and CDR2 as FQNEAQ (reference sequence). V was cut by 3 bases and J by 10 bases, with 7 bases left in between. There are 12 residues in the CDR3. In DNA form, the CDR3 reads TGTGCCAGCAGCTTTCCGGGGTCACCCCTCCACTTT. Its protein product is CASSFPGSPLHF.

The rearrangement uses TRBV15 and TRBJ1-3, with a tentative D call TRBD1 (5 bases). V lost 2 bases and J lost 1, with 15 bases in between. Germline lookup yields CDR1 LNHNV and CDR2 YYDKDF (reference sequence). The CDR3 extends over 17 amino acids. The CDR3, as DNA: TGTGCCACCAGCAGACAGGGTGCAGCGAGGTCTGGAAACACCATATATTTT. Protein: CATSRQGAARSGNTIYF.

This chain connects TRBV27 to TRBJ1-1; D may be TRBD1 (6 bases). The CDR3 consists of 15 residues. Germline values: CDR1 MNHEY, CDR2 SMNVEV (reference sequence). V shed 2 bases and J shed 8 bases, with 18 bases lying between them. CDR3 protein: CASSLLGNTQGEAFF. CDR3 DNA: TGTGCCAGCAGTTTACTTGGGAACACGCAGGGGGAAGCTTTCTTT.

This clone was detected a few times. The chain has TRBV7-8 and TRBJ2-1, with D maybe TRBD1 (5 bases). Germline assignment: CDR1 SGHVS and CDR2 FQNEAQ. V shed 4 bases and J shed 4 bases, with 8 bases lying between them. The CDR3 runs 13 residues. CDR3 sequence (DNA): TGTGCCAGCAGCTCCCAGGGATACAATGAGCAGTTCTTC. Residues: CASSSQGYNEQFF.

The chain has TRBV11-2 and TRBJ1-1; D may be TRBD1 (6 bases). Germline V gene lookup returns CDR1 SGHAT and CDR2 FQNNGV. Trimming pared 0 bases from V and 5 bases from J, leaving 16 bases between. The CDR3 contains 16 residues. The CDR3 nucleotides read TGTGCCAGCAGCTTAGATAAGGGGAGGGGGTGGACTGAAGCTTTCTTT. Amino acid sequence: CASSLDKGRGWTEAFF.

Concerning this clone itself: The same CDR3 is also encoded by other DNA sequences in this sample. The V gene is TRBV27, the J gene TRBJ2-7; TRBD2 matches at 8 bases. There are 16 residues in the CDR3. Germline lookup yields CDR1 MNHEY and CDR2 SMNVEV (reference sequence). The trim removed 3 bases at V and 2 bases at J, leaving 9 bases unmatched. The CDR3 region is CASSFSGLAGPYEQYF. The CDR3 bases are TGTGCCAGCAGTTTCTCCGGGCTAGCGGGTCCCTACGAGCAGTACTTC.

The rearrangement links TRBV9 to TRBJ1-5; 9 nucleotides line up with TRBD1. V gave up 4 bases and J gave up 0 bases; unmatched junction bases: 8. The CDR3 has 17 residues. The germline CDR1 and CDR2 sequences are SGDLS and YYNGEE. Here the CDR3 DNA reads TGTGCCAGCAGCTTTAGCACAGGGGGCGTTAGCAATCAGCCCCAGCATTTT. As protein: CASSFSTGGVSNQPQHF.

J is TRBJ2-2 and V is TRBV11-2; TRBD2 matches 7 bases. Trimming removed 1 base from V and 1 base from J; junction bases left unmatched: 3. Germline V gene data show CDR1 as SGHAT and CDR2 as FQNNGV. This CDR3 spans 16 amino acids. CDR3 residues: CASSLVGGGNTGELFF. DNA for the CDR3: TGTGCCAGCAGCTTAGTAGGCGGGGGGAACACCGGGGAGCTGTTTTTT.

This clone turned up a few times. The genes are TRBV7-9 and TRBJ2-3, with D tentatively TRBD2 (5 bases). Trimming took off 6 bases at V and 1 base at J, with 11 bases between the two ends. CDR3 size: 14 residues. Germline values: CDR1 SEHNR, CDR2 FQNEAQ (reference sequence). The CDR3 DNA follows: TGTGCCAGCAGACCTGACTATGGCACAGATACGCAGTATTTT. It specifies CASRPDYGTDTQYF. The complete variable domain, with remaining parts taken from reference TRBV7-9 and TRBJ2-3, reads DTGVSQNPRHKITKRGQNVTFRCDPISEHNRLYWYRQTLGQGPEFLTYFQNEAQLEKSRLLSDRFSAERPKGSFSTLEIQRTEQGDSAMYLCASRPDYGTDTQYFGPGTRLTVL.

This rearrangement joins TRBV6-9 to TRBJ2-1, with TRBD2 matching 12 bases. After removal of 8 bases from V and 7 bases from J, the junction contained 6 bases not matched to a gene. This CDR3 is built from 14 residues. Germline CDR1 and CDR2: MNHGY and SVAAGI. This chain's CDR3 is CASCTSGRSNEQFF. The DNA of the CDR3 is TGTGCCAGCTGTACTAGCGGGAGGTCGAATGAGCAGTTCTTC.

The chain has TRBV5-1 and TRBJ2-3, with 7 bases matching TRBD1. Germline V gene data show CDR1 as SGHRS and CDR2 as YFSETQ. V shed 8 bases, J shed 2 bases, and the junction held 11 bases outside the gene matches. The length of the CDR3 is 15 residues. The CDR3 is CASNNRGAFTDTQYF. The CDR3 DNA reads TGCGCCAGTAACAACAGGGGCGCTTTCACAGATACGCAGTATTTT.

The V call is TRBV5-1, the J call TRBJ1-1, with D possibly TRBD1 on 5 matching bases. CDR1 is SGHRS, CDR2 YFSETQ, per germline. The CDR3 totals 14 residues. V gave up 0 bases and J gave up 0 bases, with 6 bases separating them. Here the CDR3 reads CASSLGTLNTEAFF. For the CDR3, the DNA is TGCGCCAGCAGCTTGGGGACACTGAACACTGAAGCTTTCTTT.

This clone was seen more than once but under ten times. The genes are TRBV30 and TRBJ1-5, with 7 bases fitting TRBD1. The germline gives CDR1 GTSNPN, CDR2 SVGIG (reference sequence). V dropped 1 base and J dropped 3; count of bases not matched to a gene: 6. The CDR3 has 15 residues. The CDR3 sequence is CAWSGPTGANQPQHF. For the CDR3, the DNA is TGTGCCTGGAGTGGACCTACAGGGGCCAATCAGCCCCAGCATTTT. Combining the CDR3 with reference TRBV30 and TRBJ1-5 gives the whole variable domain SQTIHQWPATLVQPVGSPLSLECTVEGTSNPNLYWYRQAAGRGLQLLFYSVGIGQISSEVPQNLSASRPQDRQFILSSKKLLLSDSGFYLCAWSGPTGANQPQHFGDGTRLSIL.

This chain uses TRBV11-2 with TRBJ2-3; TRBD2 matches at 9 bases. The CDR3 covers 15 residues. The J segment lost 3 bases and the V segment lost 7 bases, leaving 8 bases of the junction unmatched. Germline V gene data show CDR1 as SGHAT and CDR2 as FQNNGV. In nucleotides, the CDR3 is TGTGCCAGCACCCGAGATAGCGGGAGTACAGATACGCAGTATTTT. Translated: CASTRDSGSTDTQYF.